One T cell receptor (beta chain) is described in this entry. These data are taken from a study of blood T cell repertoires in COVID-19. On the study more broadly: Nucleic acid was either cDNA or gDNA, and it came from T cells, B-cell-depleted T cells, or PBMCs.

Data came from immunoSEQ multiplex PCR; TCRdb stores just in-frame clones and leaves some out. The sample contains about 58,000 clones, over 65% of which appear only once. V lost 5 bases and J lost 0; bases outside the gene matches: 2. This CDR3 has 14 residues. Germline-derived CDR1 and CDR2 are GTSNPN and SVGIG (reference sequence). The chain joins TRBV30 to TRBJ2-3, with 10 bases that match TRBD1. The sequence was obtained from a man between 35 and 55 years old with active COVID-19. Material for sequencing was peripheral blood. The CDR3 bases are TGTGCCTGGTGGGACAGGGGTAGCACAGATACGCAGTATTTT. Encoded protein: CAWWDRGSTDTQYF.